This is a list of T cell receptor beta chains from one sample in a study of control samples from healthy donors and cancer patients. Profiled with immunoSEQ multiplex PCR; TCRdb holds only in-frame clones, not every one. Of approximately 110,000 clones listed, around 89% are singletons. Sequenced: blood. The receptors come from a woman in her 50s in good health. The CDR3 runs from the conserved cysteine through the conserved F or W. D genes are given only for firm matches. For some rows the clone size is stated as once, few or many, or as a class when expanded; others skip it.

D: -; size: few; V: TRBV12-3/TRBV12-4; J: TRBJ1-5; DNA: TGTGCCAGCAACCCGCAGGGGAATCAGCCCCAGCATTTT; CDR3: CASNPQGNQPQHF
D: -; size: -; V: TRBV6-5; J: TRBJ2-2; DNA: TGTGCCAGCAGTTACTCGATCGGGGGAAGCGGGGAGCTGTTTTTT; CDR3: CASSYSIGGSGELFF
D: -; size: -; V: TRBV14; J: TRBJ2-7; DNA: TGTGCCAGCAGCCAAGGTCTCAGGGGCTACGAGCAGTACTTC; CDR3: CASSQGLRGYEQYF
D: -; size: -; V: TRBV2; J: TRBJ1-1; DNA: TGTGCCAGCAGTGACTGGGGAAGAAGCACTGAAGCTTTCTTT; CDR3: CASSDWGRSTEAFF
D: -; size: -; V: TRBV15; J: TRBJ1-3; DNA: TGTGCCACCAGCAGAGAATCGACCCCTGGAAACACCATATATTTT; CDR3: CATSRESTPGNTIYF
D: -; size: -; V: TRBV28; J: TRBJ2-5; DNA: TGTGCCAGCAGTTTATTAGAGACCCAGTACTTC; CDR3: CASSLLETQYF
D: -; size: -; V: TRBV2; J: TRBJ2-3; DNA: TGTGCCAGCATGACTACACGGGGGCAGTATTTT; CDR3: CASMTTRGQYF
D: TRBD2; size: -; V: TRBV7-8; J: TRBJ2-5; DNA: TGTGCCAGCGCCGGGGGGGGGATAGTCCAAGAGACCCAGTACTTC; CDR3: CASAGGGIVQETQYF
D: TRBD2; size: few; V: TRBV19; J: TRBJ2-3; DNA: TGTGCCAGTAGTATCTTCTCCAGCGGGACTAGTTGGGGATTGGATACGCAGTATTTT; CDR3: CASSIFSSGTSWGLDTQYF
D: TRBD1; size: once; V: TRBV7-6; J: TRBJ1-5; DNA: TGTGCCAGCAGCTATGGCACAGGGGCGGGTCAGCCCCAGCATTTT; CDR3: CASSYGTGAGQPQHF
D: TRBD1; size: -; V: TRBV16; J: TRBJ2-3; DNA: TGTGCCAGCAGCCAGGACAGGAGCGGCACAGATACGCAGTATTTT; CDR3: CASSQDRSGTDTQYF
D: -; size: -; V: TRBV30; J: TRBJ2-3; DNA: TGTGCCTGGAGCGCTCGGGGGGCTAGCACAGATACGCAGTATTTT; CDR3: CAWSARGASTDTQYF
D: -; size: -; V: TRBV2; J: TRBJ1-1; DNA: TGTGCCAGCAGTGAAATGGGGCATAGCACTGAAGCTTTCTTT; CDR3: CASSEMGHSTEAFF
D: -; size: once; V: TRBV19; J: TRBJ1-1; DNA: TGTGCCAGTAGTATAGAGGGGATCACTGAAGCTTTCTTT; CDR3: CASSIEGITEAFF
D: -; size: -; V: TRBV30; J: TRBJ2-1; DNA: TGTGCCTGGAGTAGGGAAGGACCCTACAATGAGCAGTTCTTC; CDR3: CAWSREGPYNEQFF